Below are 3 T cell receptor beta chains sequenced from a single sample in a study of T-cell memory formation after mild COVID-19. TCRdb re-analysed the 5' RACE reads in MiXCR, keeping a single row per CDR3 protein. The table lists more than 250,000 distinct CDR3 sequences, 15% to 20% of them singletons. The sequenced sample consisted of PBMCs or a T cell subset sorted from them (not recorded which). These receptors all stem from a man aged 18 to 30 who had mild COVID-19 (a few samples of this study predate the infection). Cell type and time point are not known.

This clonotype was seen a handful of times. The chain is built from TRBV28 and TRBJ1-4; unclear D gene. Per the germline V gene, CDR1 is MDHEN and CDR2 is SYDVKM. The CDR3 length is 13 residues. V lost 3 bases to trimming and J lost 2 bases, with 4 bases between them. The CDR3 reads CASSLETNEKLFF. The CDR3 DNA sequence: TGTGCCAGCAGTTTGGAGACTAATGAAAAACTGTTTTTT.

V usage is TRBV7-2 and J usage is TRBJ2-1; 9 bases line up with TRBD1. Germline CDR1 reads SGHTA; CDR2 reads FQGNSA. The CDR3 spans 15 residues. Trimming cost V 5 bases and J 4 bases; bases outside gene matches: 6. CDR3 sequence: CASSPGQGRYNEQFF. CDR3 nucleotide sequence: TGTGCCAGCAGCCCCGGACAGGGGAGGTACAATGAGCAGTTCTTC.

This clonotype was detected a few times. The chain links TRBV6-5 to TRBJ2-1; 8 bases are shared with TRBD2. The CDR3 sequence is 17 residues long. Germline values: CDR1 MNHEY, CDR2 SVGAGI. V was pared by 5 bases and J by 4 bases, with 13 bases of the junction left unmatched. The CDR3 is CASSAPGSSGIYNEQFF. Written as DNA, the CDR3 is TGTGCCAGCAGTGCGCCGGGTAGTAGCGGGATATACAATGAGCAGTTCTTC.